Listed below are T cell receptor beta chains from one sample, sequenced in a study of early T cells in non-severe SARS-CoV-2 infection. TCRdb ran MiXCR on the 5' RACE reads and lists one entry per CDR3 protein. The sample has 25,000 to 40,000 distinct CDR3 sequences, approximately 4.4% seen once. Sequenced material: whole blood. The receptors stem from an adult who was a healthcare worker with PCR-confirmed SARS-CoV-2 infection or an uninfected control (not recorded which). Each CDR3 is given with its conserved first and last residue. The D gene is left open where the match is weak. Some rows mark clone size as missing; the rest say once, few, many or name a class of expanded clone.

clone_size	v_call	j_call	d_call	cdr3_nt	cdr3_aa
many	TRBV4-1	TRBJ2-1	.	TGCGCCAGCAGCCTCGACAGGTGGGCGGAGCAGTTCTTC	CASSLDRWAEQFF
many	TRBV27	TRBJ2-2	.	TGTGCCAGCAGTCTGGACCCCGGGGAGCTGTTTTTT	CASSLDPGELFF
many	TRBV5-4	TRBJ1-1	TRBD1	TGTGCCAGCAGCTCGACAGGGGTGAACACTGAAGCTTTCTTT	CASSSTGVNTEAFF
many	TRBV5-5	TRBJ1-2	TRBD1	TGTGCCAGCAGCTTGGACAGGGGGACATATGGCTACACCTTC	CASSLDRGTYGYTF
.	TRBV6-2/TRBV6-3	TRBJ1-1	.	TGTGCCAGCAGTTACGGACAGTACACTGAAGCTTTCTTT	CASSYGQYTEAFF
.	TRBV30	TRBJ1-6	.	TGTGCCTGGAGTGTACAGAGGGCTATGTATGTACCCCTCCACTTT	CAWSVQRAMYVPLHF
few	TRBV9	TRBJ1-2	TRBD1	TGTGCCAGCAGCGTAGCCCCAGGGGGCTATGGCTACACCTTC	CASSVAPGGYGYTF
few	TRBV7-3	TRBJ2-3	.	TGTGCCAGCAGCTCTCTTGGGCCGACAGATACGCAGTATTTT	CASSSLGPTDTQYF
many	TRBV4-1	TRBJ2-5	.	TGCGCCAGCAGCCAAGGTCGGGCAGGCTCAGAGACCCAGTACTTC	CASSQGRAGSETQYF
many	TRBV5-4	TRBJ2-2	.	TGTGCCAGCAGCTTGGGGTGGGAGAACACCGGGGAGCTGTTTTTT	CASSLGWENTGELFF
many	TRBV30	TRBJ1-4	.	TGTGCCTGGTCTCCAGGTAGTGTCGAAAAACTGTTTTTT	CAWSPGSVEKLFF
few	TRBV28	TRBJ1-3	.	TGTGCCAGCAGCACCCCAATCAGGGTCTCCGGAAACACCATATATTTT	CASSTPIRVSGNTIYF
many	TRBV3-1	TRBJ2-7	.	TGTGCCAGCAGCCCCACGAGACAGGGAGGAAGGTCCGAGCAGTACTTC	CASSPTRQGGRSEQYF
few	TRBV11-2	TRBJ2-3	TRBD2	TGTGCCAGCGCTGCGGGACTACTCCCCACAGATACGCAGTATTTT	CASAAGLLPTDTQYF
many	TRBV6-5	TRBJ1-2	TRBD1	TGTGCCAGCAGTTCGGGACAGGGGGCGACGGGCTACACCTTC	CASSSGQGATGYTF
many	TRBV6-1	TRBJ2-7	TRBD1	TGTGCCAGCAGTGAAGCCCTGGACAGGTCCTACGAGCAGTACTTC	CASSEALDRSYEQYF
few	TRBV5-6	TRBJ2-5	TRBD2	TGTGCCAGCAGCAACCGATTACTAGCGACGACCCAAGAGACCCAGTACTTC	CASSNRLLATTQETQYF
many	TRBV24-1	TRBJ1-5	TRBD1	TGTGCCACCAGTACAACAGGGGAAGGCAATCAGCCCCAGCATTTT	CATSTTGEGNQPQHF
few	TRBV29-1	TRBJ2-5	TRBD2	TGCAGCGCAGGGACTAGCGGAAGGTACCAAGAGACCCAGTACTTC	CSAGTSGRYQETQYF
.	TRBV29-1	TRBJ2-1	TRBD1	TGCAGCACTGGGGACAGGCCCAACAATGAGCAGTTCTTC	CSTGDRPNNEQFF
many	TRBV29-1	TRBJ1-2	.	TGCAGCGTTGTGTCCGGGGCTTTGTTTGGCTACACCTTC	CSVVSGALFGYTF
.	TRBV6-5	TRBJ1-2	TRBD1	TGCGCCAGCAGTCAAGACAGGGGCTATGGCTACACCTTC	CASSQDRGYGYTF
few	TRBV2	TRBJ2-7	.	TGTGCCAGCAGTGAAGTAGATTACGAGCAGTACTTC	CASSEVDYEQYF
many	TRBV12-3/TRBV12-4	TRBJ2-7	.	TGTGCCAGCAGTCTACAGGGTGCCTCCTACGAGCAGTACTTC	CASSLQGASYEQYF
many	TRBV20-1	TRBJ2-7	TRBD2	TGCAGTGCTCTTCAGTTGAGCGGGGGTTTGTACGAGCAGTACTTC	CSALQLSGGLYEQYF
many	TRBV20-1	TRBJ2-1	.	TGCAGTGCCTCCGGGACTCCCTACAATGAGCAGTTCTTC	CSASGTPYNEQFF
few	TRBV29-1	TRBJ1-2	.	TGCAGCGTTGCCCCCGGGGGGAAAGGCTACACCTTC	CSVAPGGKGYTF
once	TRBV28	TRBJ2-5	TRBD1	TGTGCCAGCAGTCTAGGGACAGGTGGAGAGACCCAGTACTTC	CASSLGTGGETQYF
.	TRBV18	TRBJ2-7	.	TGTGCCAGCTCACCTAGCTTTATCGCCTCCTACGAGCAGTACTTC	CASSPSFIASYEQYF
.	TRBV12-3/TRBV12-4	TRBJ2-3	TRBD2	TGTGCCAGCAGTCGTCGACCGGGACTAGCGGGGACAGATACGCAGTATTTT	CASSRRPGLAGTDTQYF
many	TRBV20-1	TRBJ1-2	TRBD1	TGCAGTGCTAGGGCTCCGGGACAGGGGGCATTTGGCTACACCTTC	CSARAPGQGAFGYTF
many	TRBV5-1	TRBJ2-5	.	TGCGCCAGCAGCGGGGATTCTTCCGGCGGGGGCCTCCAAGAGACCCAGTACTTC	CASSGDSSGGGLQETQYF
many	TRBV9	TRBJ1-6	.	TGTGCCAGCAGCCCCGGACAGACTAGTTCACCCCTCCACTTT	CASSPGQTSSPLHF
many	TRBV12-3/TRBV12-4	TRBJ2-2	TRBD2	TGTGCCAGCAGGGGTTCGCGGGGGGTAAACACCGGGGAGCTGTTTTTT	CASRGSRGVNTGELFF
many	TRBV12-3/TRBV12-4	TRBJ1-6	.	TGTGCCAGCATGGGGGATAATTCACCCCTCCACTTT	CASMGDNSPLHF
.	TRBV7-9	TRBJ1-2	.	TGTGCCAGCAGCTTAGTGGAAGATTATGGCTACGCCTTC	CASSLVEDYGYAF
few	TRBV11-2	TRBJ1-1	.	TGTGCCAGCAGCCTAATCTCGGGAACTGAAGCTTTCTTT	CASSLISGTEAFF
many	TRBV10-3	TRBJ2-7	.	TGTGCCATCAGGCACGACTACGAGCAGTACTTC	CAIRHDYEQYF
many	TRBV21-1	TRBJ1-2	.	TGTGCCAGCAGTCGACAAGGCTACACCTTC	CASSRQGYTF
many	TRBV6-1	TRBJ2-7	TRBD1	TGTGCCAGCAGTGATAACAGGGGGCCTCTCTACGAGCAGTACTTC	CASSDNRGPLYEQYF
many	TRBV9	TRBJ1-1	.	TGTGCCAGCAGCGTGCCAGGGCCCGCTGAAGTTTTCTTT	CASSVPGPAEVFF
few	TRBV19	TRBJ1-4	.	TGTGCCAGTAGTGGCGATCGGACAGCCCCCCGAGAAAAACTGTTTTTT	CASSGDRTAPREKLFF
many	TRBV11-2	TRBJ2-2	TRBD1	TGTGCCAGCAGCCCCTTCCGGGGACAGGGGAACACCGGGGAGCTGTTTTTT	CASSPFRGQGNTGELFF
.	TRBV7-9	TRBJ2-2	TRBD1	TGTGCCAGCAGCCCTGTCTCAGGGGGTACCGGGGAGCTGTTTTTT	CASSPVSGGTGELFF
.	TRBV28	TRBJ1-2	.	TGTGCCAGCAGCCCCGAACCGGGGGGCCTAGGCTACACCTTC	CASSPEPGGLGYTF
few	TRBV28	TRBJ2-7	TRBD2	TGTGCCAGCAGTCCCACCAGCGGGGGGGTCACCTACGAGCAGTACTTC	CASSPTSGGVTYEQYF
many	TRBV5-1	TRBJ2-7	.	TGCGCCAGCAGTCAGCTCCGGGGAGCCTACGAGCAGTACTTC	CASSQLRGAYEQYF
few	TRBV12-3/TRBV12-4	TRBJ1-6	.	TGTGCCAGCAGTTTCAGCTCCTATAATTCACCCCTCCACTTT	CASSFSSYNSPLHF
many	TRBV4-3	TRBJ1-2	.	TGCGCCAGCAGCCAAGCACGGACAGTCTATGGCTACACCTTC	CASSQARTVYGYTF
.	TRBV28	TRBJ1-2	.	TGTGCCAGCAGTGTTCCGGGGGATCTCTATGGCTACACCTTC	CASSVPGDLYGYTF
many	TRBV20-1	TRBJ2-1	TRBD1	TGCAGTGCCGCGGACAGGGCCTACAATGAGCAGTTCTTC	CSAADRAYNEQFF
.	TRBV5-1	TRBJ2-2	TRBD1	TGCGCCAGCAGCTTGAAGGGACAGGGGGCGATCGGGGAGCTGTTTTTT	CASSLKGQGAIGELFF
many	TRBV24-1	TRBJ2-1	.	TGTGCCACCAGTGATTTGGTGACGGCTAATGAGCAGTTCTTC	CATSDLVTANEQFF